This T cell receptor beta chain originates from a study of molecular identifiers for immune sequencing clone quantification. This clonotype has at least ten counts. Its specificity is not known. For bulk TCR libraries, previously described methods and listed TCR primers were used. MiXCR, run by TCRdb on the PCR reads, gives a single entry per CDR3 protein. The sample has about 65,000 distinct CDR3 sequences, less than 20% seen once. Looked up from germline, CDR1 is MNHEY and CDR2 is SVGAGI. CDR3 length: 15 residues. The V gene end was trimmed by 5 bases and the J gene end by 5 bases; junction bases not matched to a gene: 7. With RNA at 10%, 30% or 50%, naive CD8 libraries came from around 18,000 to 910,000 sorted cells. Study-wide results and caveats: Underestimation of highly expanded clone sizes could arise where identical TCR molecules share a barcode.

The chain is built from TRBV6-5 and TRBJ1-3; 9 bases match TRBD1. Sequenced input: naive CD8+ T cells from blood, with Jurkat cell RNA spiked in. As to subset: FACS-sorted CD8+CD4-CCR7+CD45RA+ naive T cells. The receptor comes from a human donor in good health. Some libraries in this study had Jurkat cell RNA spiked in. CDR3 nucleotide sequence: TGTGCCAGCAGTCCGGGACAGGGCGCTAGAAACACCATATATTTT. Its translation: CASSPGQGARNTIYF.